This passage covers 29 T cell receptor beta chains from one sample sequenced in a study of post-analysis software for immune sequencing data. Study results and limitations: Controls showed lower frequencies than patients for five TRBV segments, and TRBV5-6, TRBV5-1 and TRBV20-1 were among these.

cDNA libraries for TCR beta contained unique molecular identifiers. A single record per CDR3 protein comes from TCRdb applying MiXCR to the PCR reads. This table holds roughly 650,000 distinct CDR3 sequences, approximately 59% found once. Their antigens remain unidentified. The source material was blood. The receptors were sampled from a girl aged 2-10 years with multiple sclerosis.

The V call is TRBV25-1, the J call TRBJ1-4; 10 bases map to TRBD1. V dropped 3 bases and J dropped 3; count of bases not matched to a gene: 7. In germline, CDR1 is MGHDK, CDR2 SYGVNS. The CDR3 spans 17 residues. The chain's CDR3 is CASSEGTGVGANEKLFF. The CDR3 DNA reads as TGTGCCAGCAGTGAGGGGACAGGGGTCGGTGCTAATGAAAAACTGTTTTTT.

The chain employs TRBV29-1 and TRBJ2-4; TRBD1 matches at 9 bases. Germline V CDR1 and CDR2: SQVTM, ANQGSEA. The CDR3 runs to 13 residues. Losses at the gene ends were 7 bases for V and 10 bases for J; bases not matched to a gene: 11. CDR3 sequence: CSANLDRGSIQYF. As DNA, the CDR3 is TGCAGCGCCAACTTGGACAGGGGAAGTATTCAGTACTTC.

The gene calls are TRBV20-1 and TRBJ1-3, with a tentative D call TRBD1 (5 bases). This CDR3 spans 14 amino acids. Germline loops: CDR1 DFQATT, CDR2 SNEGSKA (reference sequence). V gave up 1 base and J gave up 0 bases, with 7 bases separating them. The CDR3 bases are TGCAGTGCTAGAGGGACACACTCTGGAAACACCATATATTTT. This codes for CSARGTHSGNTIYF.

The chain joins TRBV10-2 to TRBJ2-3; possible D gene TRBD1, 5 bases. The ends were cut back, 1 base at V and 7 bases at J, with 9 bases in the middle. The CDR3 has 13 residues. Germline lookup yields CDR1 WSHSY and CDR2 SAAADI. The CDR3 loop reads CASSEYQGNTQYF. In DNA, the CDR3 is TGCGCCAGCAGTGAGTACCAGGGTAATACGCAGTATTTT.

The chain combines TRBV29-1 with TRBJ2-4; 10 bases agree with TRBD2. Per the germline V gene, CDR1 is SQVTM and CDR2 is ANQGSEA. V lost 0 bases, J lost 13 bases, and 12 bases stayed unmatched. This CDR3 has 15 amino acids. CDR3 sequence reads: CSVEDLTSGIREQYF. The CDR3 region has the DNA TGCAGCGTTGAAGATCTAACTAGCGGGATAAGGGAGCAGTACTTC.

This chain connects TRBV6-5 to TRBJ2-7, with D unresolved. V shed 1 base and J shed 1 base, with 8 bases lying between them. In germline, CDR1 is MNHEY, CDR2 SVGAGI. This CDR3 is built from 14 residues. CDR3: CASSYLTDSYEQYF. CDR3 nucleotide sequence: TGTGCCAGCAGTTACTTGACGGATTCCTACGAGCAGTACTTC.

The chain couples TRBV5-1 to TRBJ2-1; 11 bases are shared with TRBD2. This CDR3 region has 17 residues. From germline, CDR1 is SGHRS and CDR2 YFSETQ. V was pared by 4 bases and J by 0 bases, with 6 bases of the junction left unmatched. The CDR3 loop reads CASSGGTSGSSYNEQFF. Here the CDR3 DNA reads TGCGCCAGCAGCGGGGGGACTAGCGGAAGCTCCTACAATGAGCAGTTCTTC.

This sequence joins TRBV2 and TRBJ2-5; 9 nucleotides match TRBD2. Germline CDR1 SNHLY, CDR2 FYNNEI. The V segment lost 4 bases and the J segment 5 bases; nucleotides outside the gene matches: 8. This CDR3 has 15 residues. CDR3 in amino acids: CASSAGAGGGETQYF. Written as DNA, the CDR3 is TGTGCCAGCAGTGCCGGAGCGGGGGGCGGGGAGACCCAGTACTTC.

This clonotype was seen a few times. The chain joins TRBV6-1 to TRBJ2-7; TRBD2 matches 12 bases. The CDR3 runs 15 residues. Germline V gives CDR1 MNHNS, CDR2 SASEGT. V lost 10 bases to trimming and J lost 3 bases; unmatched junction nucleotides: 10. Written as DNA, the CDR3 is TGTGCCACCCGACTAGCGGGGGTTCAAGGCTACGAGCAGTACTTC. Its translation is CATRLAGVQGYEQYF.

The chain joins TRBV5-1 to TRBJ1-2, with D possibly matching TRBD1 (6 bases). The CDR3 loop spans 14 amino acids. V dropped 2 bases and J dropped 2 bases, with 10 bases sitting between them. Germline loops: CDR1 SGHRS, CDR2 YFSETQ. The CDR3 DNA sequence: TGCGCCAGCAGCTTTAACGACAGGAACTATGGCTACACCTTC. It yields the protein CASSFNDRNYGYTF. Drawing the rest from reference TRBV5-1 and TRBJ1-2, the complete variable domain is KAGVTQTPRYLIKTRGQQVTLSCSPISGHRSVSWYQQTPGQGLQFLFEYFSETQRNKGNFPGRFSGRQFSNSRSEMNVSTLELGDSALYLCASSFNDRNYGYTFGSGTRLTVV.

The V call is TRBV11-2, the J call TRBJ2-4, with a tentative D call TRBD2 (5 bases). Germline CDR1 is SGHAT and CDR2 is FQNNGV. V was clipped by 1 base and J by 0 bases, with 10 bases between them. The CDR3 is 16 residues long. CDR3 region: CASSLGQRGAKNIQYF. The CDR3, as DNA: TGTGCCAGCAGCTTAGGCCAACGGGGAGCCAAAAACATTCAGTACTTC.

The V and J genes are TRBV20-1 and TRBJ2-7; TRBD1 might be the D (6 bases). V was shortened by 7 bases and J by 2 bases, with 24 bases between the two germline ends. This CDR3 spans 16 amino acids. Germline CDR1 DFQATT, CDR2 SNEGSKA (reference sequence). This chain's CDR3 is CSVVSDSLIGAYEQYF. The CDR3 region has the DNA TGCAGTGTCGTTTCGGACAGCCTCATTGGGGCCTACGAGCAGTACTTC.

The chain uses TRBV20-1 and TRBJ1-1; TRBD1 aligns across 7 bases. Germline values: CDR1 DFQATT, CDR2 SNEGSKA (reference sequence). V dropped 2 bases and J dropped 4; count of bases not matched to a gene: 10. The CDR3 sequence is 15 residues long. The CDR3 here is CSARRDSLPFTEAFF. The CDR3 nucleotides are TGCAGTGCTAGAAGGGACAGTCTTCCATTCACTGAAGCTTTCTTT.

This chain links TRBV5-5 with TRBJ2-3; D call uncertain. Germline loops: CDR1 SGHKS, CDR2 YYEKEE (reference sequence). Trimming took 6 bases from V and 3 from J, leaving 17 bases between them. CDR3 length: 15 amino acids. The CDR3: CASILTRMLTDTQYF. The CDR3 DNA reads TGTGCCAGCATCCTGACCAGGATGCTGACAGATACGCAGTATTTT.

This clonotype was seen a handful of times. The V call is TRBV11-2, the J call TRBJ2-1; tentative D call: TRBD2 (5 bases). This CDR3 contains 12 residues. V was shortened by 5 bases and J by 15 bases, with 17 bases between the two germline ends. The germline V gene encodes CDR1 SGHAT and CDR2 FQNNGV. The CDR3 nucleotides are TGTGCCAGCAGCCAGACTACCGCTGGGAGGTTCTTC. It translates to CASSQTTAGRFF.

The chain carries TRBV6-2 or TRBV6-3 and TRBJ1-6, with TRBD1 identical over 9 bases. The CDR3 consists of 14 residues. J was trimmed by 9 bases and V by 7 bases; bases with no gene match: 7. Germline assignment: CDR1 MNHEY and CDR2 SVGEGT. CDR3 residues: CASIKDRGFSPLHF. The CDR3 region has the DNA TGTGCCAGCATCAAGGACAGGGGTTTTTCACCCCTCCACTTT.

This clonotype was picked up a small number of times. The rearrangement uses TRBV24-1 and TRBJ2-1; a weak D match, TRBD1 (7 bases). CDR3 size: 16 residues. Germline V gene sequence: CDR1 KGHDR, CDR2 SFDVKD. Trimming cost V 5 bases and J 6 bases, with 19 bases left between them. The CDR3 reads CATSAGGLRVGNEQFF. CDR3 bases: TGTGCCACCAGTGCAGGGGGACTTCGGGTCGGCAATGAGCAGTTCTTC.

The V call is TRBV5-1, the J call TRBJ2-1; 12 bases fit TRBD2. Trimming at V came to 2 bases and at J to 3 bases, leaving 3 bases not matched to a gene. Germline lookup yields CDR1 SGHRS and CDR2 YFSETQ. This CDR3 is built from 16 residues. The CDR3 protein is CASSFGLAGFYNEQFF. CDR3 nucleotides: TGCGCCAGCAGCTTTGGACTAGCGGGGTTCTACAATGAGCAGTTCTTC. The full variable domain, with the rest looked up from reference TRBV5-1 and TRBJ2-1, is KAGVTQTPRYLIKTRGQQVTLSCSPISGHRSVSWYQQTPGQGLQFLFEYFSETQRNKGNFPGRFSGRQFSNSRSEMNVSTLELGDSALYLCASSFGLAGFYNEQFFGPGTRLTVL.

This chain joins TRBV29-1 and TRBJ2-5; 14 nucleotides match TRBD2. Germline V lookup: CDR1 SQVTM, CDR2 ANQGSEA. With 6 bases clipped from V and 2 bases from J, the junction kept 11 bases outside the gene matches. The CDR3 has 17 residues. CDR3 DNA sequence: TGCAGCGTGGGGGGACTAGCGGGGGCCAAAGGTCAAGAGACCCAGTACTTC. It translates to CSVGGLAGAKGQETQYF.

The chain carries TRBV27 and TRBJ1-6; no reliable D call. From germline, CDR1 is MNHEY and CDR2 SMNVEV (reference sequence). V lost 9 bases, J lost 6 bases, and 21 bases lay in between. The CDR3 totals 16 residues. The CDR3 bases are TGTGCCAGTTCCCCCCTGGATATCAGAGTTAATTCACCCCTCCACTTT. Its translation is CASSPLDIRVNSPLHF.

This clonotype has just a few counts. The CDR3 spells CSVVRTDSYNEQFF. The CDR3 DNA reads as TGCAGCGTTGTGAGGACAGACTCCTACAATGAGCAGTTCTTC. V is TRBV29-1 and J is TRBJ2-1; possibly TRBD1 for D (6 bases). V was trimmed by 4 bases and J by 0 bases, leaving 10 bases between them. Per germline, CDR1 SQVTM and CDR2 ANQGSEA. The CDR3 spans 14 residues.

The table lists this clonotype with a few counts. V usage is TRBV10-3 and J usage is TRBJ2-5; the D gene is possibly TRBD2 (5 bases). The CDR3 has 13 amino acids. The V and J ends lost 6 bases and 7 bases respectively, with 15 bases between them. CDR1 is ENHRY and CDR2 is SYGVKD in the germline V gene. This CDR3 reads CAIREDGERTQYF. CDR3 coding DNA: TGTGCCATCAGGGAGGACGGGGAAAGGACCCAGTACTTC.

Comment on this clonotype: Sequence at one end of the junction differs from germline and may be a read error. V gene TRBV7-8 combines with J gene TRBJ1-5; the D is unclear. The germline V gene has CDR1 SGHVS and CDR2 FQNEAQ. The CDR3 contains 15 residues. The CDR3 coding sequence is TGTGCCAGCAGCTTTCAGAGAATTAGCACTCAGCCCCAGCATTTT. This translates into CASSFQRISTQPQHF.

The table lists this clonotype with a few counts. One end of the junction fails to match germline, which may point to a read error. CDR3 bases: TGCGCCAGCAGCCAAGAAGAAGGGTGGATTAACTATAGCTACACCTTC. Protein: CASSQEEGWINYSYTF. V and J are TRBV4-1 and TRBJ1-2, with D unresolved. CDR3 size: 16 residues. Germline V gives CDR1 MGHRA, CDR2 YSYEKL.

The chain recombines TRBV20-1 with TRBJ2-3; the match to TRBD2 covers 9 bases. Germline loops: CDR1 DFQATT, CDR2 SNEGSKA (reference sequence). The CDR3 length is 16 residues. Trimming cost V 5 bases and J 1 base; bases outside gene matches: 10. The CDR3 DNA reads as TGCAGTGCTTCCCGGGGGACTAGCTTGGGCACAGATACGCAGTATTTT. This codes for CSASRGTSLGTDTQYF.

The chain is built from TRBV4-1 and TRBJ2-7, with D perhaps TRBD2 (6 bases). The end of the DNA is better explained by TRBJ2-5, so the J call may be wrong. Germline V gives CDR1 MGHRA, CDR2 YSYEKL. CDR3 size: 15 residues. This chain's CDR3 is CASSQEYITSETQYF. The DNA of the CDR3 is TGCGCCAGCAGCCAAGAATACATCACTAGCGAGACCCAGTACTTC.

This clonotype came up a few times. The rearrangement uses TRBV7-6 and TRBJ2-7; D remains unclear. CDR3 length equals 14 residues. The germline CDR1 and CDR2 sequences are SGHVS and FNYEAQ. V was shortened by 1 base and J by 2 bases, with 9 bases between the two germline ends. The CDR3 nucleotides are TGTGCCAGCAGCTTAGATCCGACCACCTACGAGCAGTACTTC. Its protein product is CASSLDPTTYEQYF.

The chain links TRBV11-2 to TRBJ2-1; 9 bases align to TRBD2. V was clipped by 6 bases and J by 10 bases; unmatched bases: 16. CDR1 and CDR2 (germline): SGHAT, FQNNGV. The CDR3 contains 16 residues. The CDR3 is CASRSLRASGISEQFF. The CDR3, as DNA: TGTGCCAGCAGGTCCCTCCGGGCTAGCGGGATAAGCGAGCAGTTCTTC.

For the CDR3, the DNA is TGTGCCAGCAGCTTATTGGGGCAGTCAGGGGAGACCCAGTACTTC. Translating gives CASSLLGQSGETQYF. The chain links TRBV7-2 to TRBJ2-5, with D perhaps matching TRBD1 (5 bases). With 2 bases removed from V and 5 bases from J, the gap between germline ends came to 15 bases. Germline V gives CDR1 SGHTA, CDR2 FQGNSA. This CDR3 spans 15 amino acids.